A single sample gave rise to the 31 T cell receptor beta chains below, sequenced in a study of shared clonotypes between healthy human individuals. Measured with immunoSEQ multiplex PCR; TCRdb has only the in-frame clones, and not every one. The data contain just over 2,000,000 clones, about 95% of them singletons. Cells designated naive CD8 were CD45RO-negative and were positively selected for CCR7, with terminally differentiated effector memory CD45RA+ cells excluded. Sequencing was done on a sample of naive CD8+ T cells sorted from blood. These receptors originate from a man aged 18-30 years in good health.

This sequence joins TRBV6-1 and TRBJ1-2; 8 bases are a match to TRBD1. V trimming: 6 bases; J trimming: 2 bases; junction bases outside the gene matches: 5. This CDR3 has 14 amino acids. CDR1 MNHNS and CDR2 SASEGT come from the germline V gene. The CDR3 here is CASREQGANYGYTF. CDR3 nucleotides: TGTGCCAGCAGAGAGCAGGGGGCAAACTATGGCTACACCTTC.

The rearrangement uses TRBV29-1 and TRBJ2-7; no definite D call. Germline assignment: CDR1 SQVTM and CDR2 ANQGSEA. The V and J ends lost 2 bases and 1 base respectively, with 3 bases between them. CDR3 length: 11 residues. CDR3: CSVEFSYEQYF. The CDR3 DNA reads as TGCAGCGTTGAATTTTCCTACGAGCAGTACTTC.

This sequence joins TRBV2 and TRBJ1-1; TRBD1 is a possible D gene (5 bases). The CDR3 spans 15 residues. Trimming stripped 2 bases from V and 5 bases from J, with 15 bases between. Germline loops: CDR1 SNHLY, CDR2 FYNNEI. The CDR3 DNA sequence: TGTGCCAGCAGTGAACCCCAGGGAGGAAAAACTGAAGCTTTCTTT. Translation: CASSEPQGGKTEAFF.

This chain uses TRBV28 with TRBJ2-1; D is undetermined. V lost 3 bases, J lost 7 bases, and 4 bases lay in between. The CDR3 runs to 11 residues. Germline V gives CDR1 MDHEN, CDR2 SYDVKM. The CDR3 spells CASSFENEQFF. The CDR3 nucleotides read TGTGCCAGCAGTTTCGAAAATGAGCAGTTCTTC.

The V gene is TRBV13, the J gene TRBJ2-1; D remains unclear. V was trimmed by 1 base and J by 8 bases, leaving 6 bases between them. This CDR3 is 12 amino acids long. Germline V gene data show CDR1 as PRHDT and CDR2 as FYEKMQ (reference sequence). The CDR3 here is CASSLVSDEQFF. CDR3 DNA sequence: TGTGCCAGCAGCTTAGTCAGTGATGAGCAGTTCTTC. The whole variable domain, remainder taken from reference TRBV13 and TRBJ2-1, is AAGVIQSPRHLIKEKRETATLKCYPIPRHDTVYWYQQGPGQDPQFLISFYEKMQSDKGSIPDRFSAQQFSDYHSELNMSSLELGDSALYFCASSLVSDEQFFGPGTRLTVL.

V gene TRBV4-2 combines with J gene TRBJ2-2, with 11 positions matching TRBD2. This CDR3 has 15 amino acids. With V trimmed by 1 base and J by 7 bases, 2 bases remained unmatched. Germline-derived CDR1 and CDR2 are LGHNA and YNFKEQ. As DNA, the CDR3 is TGTGCCAGCAGCCAAGGACTAGCGGGGCTCGGGGAGCTGTTTTTT. Protein product: CASSQGLAGLGELFF.

This chain links TRBV4-3 with TRBJ2-7; possibly TRBD2 for D (5 bases). The germline V gene has CDR1 LGHNA and CDR2 YSLEER. V was pared by 4 bases and J by 1 base, with 8 bases between. The CDR3 consists of 13 residues. The CDR3 sequence is CASSLGLSYEQYF. As DNA, the CDR3 is TGCGCCAGCAGCCTCGGACTTTCCTACGAGCAGTACTTC.

The chain's CDR3 is CATGPDRGVGEQFF. CDR3 nucleotide sequence: TGTGCCACCGGCCCGGACAGGGGAGTGGGTGAGCAGTTCTTC. The chain couples TRBV27 to TRBJ2-1; 9 bases line up with TRBD1. The germline gives CDR1 MNHEY, CDR2 SMNVEV (reference sequence). V lost 10 bases to trimming and J lost 9 bases; unmatched junction nucleotides: 13. CDR3 length: 14 residues.

V is TRBV19 and J is TRBJ2-3; possibly TRBD2 for D (5 bases). Trimming took 6 bases from V and 6 from J, leaving 13 bases between them. Germline V gene data show CDR1 as LNHDA and CDR2 as SQIVND (reference sequence). The CDR3 runs to 13 residues. CDR3 nucleotide sequence: TGTGCCAGTAGCCTAGGGATAGCGGATACGCAGTATTTT. Amino acid sequence: CASSLGIADTQYF. Combining the CDR3 with reference TRBV19 and TRBJ2-3 gives the whole variable domain DGGITQSPKYLFRKEGQNVTLSCEQNLNHDAMYWYRQDPGQGLRLIYYSQIVNDFQKGDIAEGYSVSREKKESFPLTVTSAQKNPTAFYLCASSLGIADTQYFGPGTRLTVL.

This chain joins TRBV4-1 and TRBJ2-5; no definite D call. The ends were cut back, 0 bases at V and 1 base at J, with 9 bases in the middle. CDR3 length: 15 residues. The germline V gene has CDR1 MGHRA and CDR2 YSYEKL. CDR3 protein: CASSQEESFQETQYF. CDR3 bases: TGCGCCAGCAGCCAAGAGGAGTCATTCCAAGAGACCCAGTACTTC.

The CDR3 loop is CASSQWAGGLAEYELADTQYF. The DNA for the CDR3 is TGCGCCAGCAGCCAATGGGCGGGGGGACTAGCGGAATATGAATTGGCAGATACGCAGTATTTT. The rearrangement links TRBV4-3 to TRBJ2-3; 11 bases line up with TRBD2. This CDR3 spans 21 amino acids. Germline CDR1 reads LGHNA; CDR2 reads YSLEER. Trimming cost V 2 bases and J 4 bases; bases outside gene matches: 20.

This clone occurred once. V gene TRBV4-1 combines with J gene TRBJ2-6; 11 bases are shared with TRBD2. Unmatched junction bases numbered 9, after V lost 4 bases and J lost 4 bases. The CDR3 consists of 18 residues. Germline V lookup: CDR1 MGHRA, CDR2 YSYEKL. The CDR3 reads CASSLVLAGAAGANVLTF. For the CDR3, the DNA is TGCGCCAGCAGCCTCGTACTAGCGGGAGCAGCAGGGGCCAACGTCCTGACTTTC.

The V call is TRBV6-1, the J call TRBJ2-7; possible D gene TRBD1, 6 bases. Germline V gene sequence: CDR1 MNHNS, CDR2 SASEGT. Trimming took 6 bases from V and 1 from J, leaving 10 bases between them. The CDR3 extends over 13 amino acids. CDR3 in amino acids: CASRDGQSYEQYF. Here the CDR3 DNA reads TGTGCCAGCAGAGACGGACAGTCCTACGAGCAGTACTTC.

The gene calls are TRBV7-9 and TRBJ2-7; 13 bases are a match to TRBD2. The CDR3 length is 17 residues. CDR1 and CDR2 (germline): SEHNR, FQNEAQ (reference sequence). Trimming at V came to 3 bases and at J to 3 bases, leaving 8 bases not matched to a gene. The CDR3 is CASSFGLAGVWDYEQYF. CDR3 sequence (DNA): TGTGCCAGCAGCTTTGGACTAGCGGGAGTGTGGGACTACGAGCAGTACTTC.

The chain links TRBV28 to TRBJ2-7; 8 bases map to TRBD1. V dropped 5 bases and J dropped 4; count of bases not matched to a gene: 10. Germline loops: CDR1 MDHEN, CDR2 SYDVKM. This CDR3 is built from 15 residues. The CDR3 DNA is TGTGCCAGCAGTCGTTCCGGGACAGGAGATTACGAGCAGTACTTC. Protein: CASSRSGTGDYEQYF.

A single count supports this clone. The chain carries TRBV5-1 and TRBJ2-1, with 12 bases identical to TRBD2. Germline trimming cut 4 bases from V and 4 bases from J; bases unmatched to any gene: 9. The length of the CDR3 is 17 residues. The germline V gene encodes CDR1 SGHRS and CDR2 YFSETQ. CDR3 loop: CASSLRLAGAPYNEQFF. CDR3 nucleotides: TGCGCCAGCAGCCTTCGACTAGCGGGAGCTCCTTACAATGAGCAGTTCTTC. The full variable domain, its missing parts supplied by reference TRBV5-1 and TRBJ2-1, is KAGVTQTPRYLIKTRGQQVTLSCSPISGHRSVSWYQQTPGQGLQFLFEYFSETQRNKGNFPGRFSGRQFSNSRSEMNVSTLELGDSALYLCASSLRLAGAPYNEQFFGPGTRLTVL.

As regards this clone: The sample holds other DNA sequences that translate to the same CDR3. The J gene is TRBJ2-7, the V gene TRBV27; TRBD2 matches 7 bases. Germline-derived CDR1 and CDR2 are MNHEY and SMNVEV (reference sequence). CDR3 length equals 12 residues. V gave up 6 bases and J gave up 3 bases; unmatched junction bases: 2. The CDR3 DNA follows: TGTGCCAGCAGCCCGGGGGGCTACGAGCAGTACTTC. Translation gives CASSPGGYEQYF.

In its sample, this clone was seen once. The chain uses TRBV9 and TRBJ2-3; D is unclear. The V gene lost 0 bases and the J gene lost 2 bases, with 10 bases spanning the gap. Germline values: CDR1 SGDLS, CDR2 YYNGEE. CDR3 length: 15 amino acids. CDR3 sequence: CASSVEDFFTDTQYF. In nucleotides, the CDR3 is TGTGCCAGCAGCGTAGAAGACTTCTTCACAGATACGCAGTATTTT. Full variable domain (remainder filled in from reference TRBV9 and TRBJ2-3): DSGVTQTPKHLITATGQRVTLRCSPRSGDLSVYWYQQSLDQGLQFLIQYYNGEERAKGNILERFSAQQFPDLHSELNLSSLELGDSALYFCASSVEDFFTDTQYFGPGTRLTVL.

The chain employs TRBV6-5 and TRBJ2-3; D is ambiguous. CDR1 MNHEY and CDR2 SVGAGI come from the germline V gene. V lost 3 bases and J 0 bases, leaving 10 bases between the germline ends. The CDR3 spans 15 residues. CDR3 coding DNA: TGTGCCAGCAGTTATCTAACAGCAAGCACAGATACGCAGTATTTT. It yields the protein CASSYLTASTDTQYF.

The chain combines TRBV4-1 with TRBJ1-5, with D hard to call. This CDR3 spans 15 amino acids. The V gene's germline CDR1 is MGHRA and CDR2 YSYEKL. The V and J ends lost 8 bases and 0 bases respectively, with 14 bases between them. CDR3 DNA sequence: TGCGCCAGCCGCCTCTCTCAGGTTAGCAATCAGCCCCAGCATTTT. This codes for CASRLSQVSNQPQHF.

This clone was counted a single time. The genes are TRBV7-9 and TRBJ2-3; D is perhaps TRBD2 (5 bases). The CDR3 is 16 amino acids. Germline V gene data show CDR1 as SEHNR and CDR2 as FQNEAQ (reference sequence). With 4 bases removed from V and 6 bases from J, the gap between germline ends came to 20 bases. The CDR3 DNA is TGTGCCAGCAGCTCTCCGGTTGGGGAGAGGTGGGATACGCAGTATTTT. This gives the protein CASSSPVGERWDTQYF.

The chain carries TRBV7-4 and TRBJ2-7, with 8 positions matching TRBD1. The CDR3 runs to 16 residues. Trimming removed 1 base from V and 6 bases from J; junction bases left unmatched: 11. In germline, CDR1 is SGHVT, CDR2 SQSDAQ. The CDR3 loop reads CASSLVAPGQGSEQYF. For the CDR3, the DNA is TGTGCCAGCAGCTTAGTCGCCCCCGGACAGGGCTCCGAGCAGTACTTC.

A note on this clone: The limits of the CDR3 on the DNA are not certain, so only TCRdb's listed CDR3 is given. The rearrangement joins TRBV28 to TRBJ2-5; no DNA check was done on the table's D call, TRBD2. The CDR3 adds up to 14 amino acids, both ends counted. Germline V gene lookup returns CDR1 MDHEN and CDR2 SYDVKM. The CDR3 is CASSLFGEILAQYF.

V usage is TRBV7-9 and J usage is TRBJ2-5, with 7 bases matching TRBD1. The V gene's germline CDR1 is SEHNR and CDR2 FQNEAQ (reference sequence). V lost 8 bases, J lost 3 bases, and 9 bases stayed unmatched. The CDR3 length is 14 residues. The CDR3 coding sequence is TGTGCCAGCCGACCTCGGGACAGCAAAGAGACCCAGTACTTC. Its translation: CASRPRDSKETQYF.

The chain is built from TRBV6-5 and TRBJ1-4; 7 nucleotides agree with TRBD1. V lost 4 bases and J lost 5; bases outside the gene matches: 10. This CDR3 is 16 amino acids long. Germline V lookup: CDR1 MNHEY, CDR2 SVGAGI. In DNA form, the CDR3 reads TGTGCCAGCAGTTCTCTGGGGACAGTAATGAATGAAAAACTGTTTTTT. Amino acids: CASSSLGTVMNEKLFF.

The chain uses TRBV6-5 and TRBJ2-7, with no clear D. Trimming cost V 2 bases and J 5 bases, with 16 bases left between them. Per the germline V gene, CDR1 is MNHEY and CDR2 is SVGAGI. The CDR3 spans 15 residues. The CDR3 protein is CASSYGLGTVHEQYF. CDR3 sequence (DNA): TGTGCCAGCAGTTACGGGTTAGGAACTGTCCACGAGCAGTACTTC.

The J gene is TRBJ1-4, the V gene TRBV12-5; possibly TRBD1 for D (5 bases). The CDR3 runs 17 residues. The V end lost 1 base, the J end lost 3 bases, and 15 bases lay between the germline ends. In germline, CDR1 is LGHNT, CDR2 FRNRAP. The CDR3 nucleotides read TGTGCTAGTGGTTTGGCACATACAGGTCCTGCTAATGAAAAACTGTTTTTT. Its translation is CASGLAHTGPANEKLFF.

The CDR3 DNA reads as TGCGCCAGCAGCCAAGGTACGGGACACCTCTACGAGCAGTACTTC. Protein sequence: CASSQGTGHLYEQYF. The rearrangement uses TRBV4-1 and TRBJ2-7; weak D call: TRBD1 (6 bases). The germline CDR1 and CDR2 sequences are MGHRA and YSYEKL. Trimming took off 1 base at V and 3 bases at J, with 13 bases between the two ends. This CDR3 is 15 amino acids long.

This sequence joins TRBV11-2 and TRBJ2-5, with TRBD2 identical over 8 bases. The CDR3 runs 17 residues. CDR1 and CDR2 from the germline V gene are SGHAT and FQNNGV. Losses at the gene ends were 5 bases for V and 2 bases for J; bases not matched to a gene: 13. This CDR3 is CASSPGRGALTQETQYF. In DNA form, the CDR3 reads TGTGCCAGCAGCCCAGGGCGGGGGGCGCTTACTCAAGAGACCCAGTACTTC.

The V gene is TRBV10-3, the J gene TRBJ2-3, with a possible D match to TRBD1 (6 bases). V was clipped by 2 bases and J by 2 bases, with 11 bases between them. The length of the CDR3 is 15 residues. Germline-derived CDR1 and CDR2 are ENHRY and SYGVKD. The CDR3 protein is CAISEPQGTTDTQYF. DNA for the CDR3: TGTGCCATCAGTGAGCCCCAGGGGACCACAGATACGCAGTATTTT.

V usage is TRBV19 and J usage is TRBJ1-2, with 7 bases fitting TRBD1. V lost 6 bases to trimming and J lost 1 base; unmatched junction nucleotides: 5. The V gene's germline CDR1 is LNHDA and CDR2 SQIVND (reference sequence). The CDR3 length is 14 residues. Written as DNA, the CDR3 is TGTGCCAGTAGCGACAGGGCAAATAACTATGGCTACACCTTC. This codes for CASSDRANNYGYTF. Complete variable domain (other parts from reference TRBV19 and TRBJ1-2): DGGITQSPKYLFRKEGQNVTLSCEQNLNHDAMYWYRQDPGQGLRLIYYSQIVNDFQKGDIAEGYSVSREKKESFPLTVTSAQKNPTAFYLCASSDRANNYGYTFGSGTRLTVV.